These T cell receptor beta chains were read from a single sample in a study of T cell repertoires in cytomegalovirus infection. TCRdb itself ran the reads through MiXCR, one entry per CDR3 protein. The repertoire consists of some 170,000 distinct CDR3 sequences, with about a sixth occurring once and the leading ten covering roughly a quarter. The source material was CD8+ T cells from PBMCs. The receptors were gathered from a human donor in good health (CMV status not recorded). Some clones in this sample may be carry-over from other donors' samples. CDR3s include the opening cysteine and the closing phenylalanine or tryptophan. A D gene is named only where the DNA matches it firmly. Expanded clones are given a class, and other clones once, few, many or no size at all.

d_call | cdr3_length | clone_size | j_call | v_call | cdr3_aa | cdr3_nt
TRBD2 | 15 | many | TRBJ2-1 | TRBV7-2 | CASSRTGTSRYEQFF | TGTGCCAGCAGCCGTACCGGGACTAGCAGGTATGAGCAGTTCTTC
NA | 15 | NA | TRBJ1-6 | TRBV9 | CASSVAIGSGSPLHF | TGTGCCAGCAGCGTAGCTATCGGTTCCGGGTCACCCCTCCACTTT
NA | 11 | NA | TRBJ1-5 | TRBV28 | CASSFSQPQHF | TGTGCCAGCAGTTTTTCTCAGCCCCAGCATTTT
NA | 14 | few | TRBJ2-3 | TRBV9 | CASSVSQGTDTQYF | TGTGCCAGCAGCGTAAGCCAGGGCACAGATACGCAGTATTTT
TRBD1 | 13 | few | TRBJ1-2 | TRBV27 | CASNAGGNYGYTF | TGTGCCAGCAACGCAGGGGGGAACTATGGCTACACCTTC
NA | 14 | NA | TRBJ1-5 | TRBV27 | CASSSTRGHQPQHF | TGTGCCAGCAGTTCGACAAGGGGCCATCAGCCCCAGCATTTT
TRBD1 | 20 | once | TRBJ2-2 | TRBV28 | CASSPESGTGTYSSTGELFF | TGTGCCAGCAGTCCGGAATCCGGGACAGGGACTTACTCGTCCACCGGGGAGCTGTTTTTT
NA | 14 | NA | TRBJ2-5 | TRBV7-2 | CASSLRQAQETQYF | TGTGCCAGCAGCTTAAGACAGGCCCAAGAGACCCAGTACTTC
NA | 13 | few | TRBJ2-2 | TRBV6-4 | CASSGVGTGELFF | TGTGCCAGCAGCGGCGTCGGCACCGGGGAGCTGTTTTTT
NA | 15 | NA | TRBJ2-4 | TRBV7-2 | CASSLNRVGKNIQYF | TGTGCCAGCAGCTTAAACAGGGTCGGCAAAAACATTCAGTACTTC
NA | 9 | NA | TRBJ1-5 | TRBV24-1 | CATKEPQHF | TGTGCCACCAAGGAGCCCCAGCATTTT
TRBD1 | 14 | many | TRBJ2-2 | TRBV28 | CASSRQGGTGELFF | TGTGCCAGCAGCCGACAGGGGGGCACCGGGGAGCTGTTTTTT
NA | 14 | few | TRBJ2-7 | TRBV6-2/TRBV6-3 | CASSYTATSYEQYF | TGTGCCAGCAGTTACACAGCTACCTCCTACGAGCAGTACTTC
TRBD2 | 15 | NA | TRBJ2-3 | TRBV7-2 | CASRPTSGLLDTQYF | TGTGCCAGCAGACCGACTAGCGGCCTTTTGGATACGCAGTATTTT
TRBD1 | 17 | few | TRBJ1-1 | TRBV15 | CATSREGQGLMNTEAFF | TGTGCCACCAGCAGAGAGGGACAGGGCCTCATGAACACTGAAGCTTTCTTT
NA | 16 | few | TRBJ2-4 | TRBV7-2 | CASSLVRGNGKNIQYF | TGTGCCAGCAGCTTAGTAAGGGGCAATGGCAAAAACATTCAGTACTTC
TRBD1 | 17 | few | TRBJ1-1 | TRBV20-1 | CSARMAQGSGRSTEAFF | TGCAGTGCTAGGATGGCACAGGGGTCGGGGAGGAGCACTGAAGCTTTCTTT
TRBD1 | 16 | NA | TRBJ2-7 | TRBV28 | CASSHETGTGVYEQYF | TGTGCCAGCAGTCATGAAACCGGGACAGGAGTCTACGAGCAGTACTTC
TRBD1 | 16 | few | TRBJ2-7 | TRBV27 | CASSPQPGTVTYEQYF | TGTGCCAGCAGTCCCCAACCCGGGACAGTGACCTACGAGCAGTACTTC
TRBD2 | 18 | NA | TRBJ2-1 | TRBV6-2/TRBV6-3 | CASTLGRGGLGFYNEQFF | TGTGCCAGCACCTTGGGGCGGGGGGGCCTAGGCTTCTACAATGAGCAGTTCTTC
NA | 15 | few | TRBJ2-3 | TRBV27 | CASSFTGYGTDTQYF | TGTGCCAGCAGTTTCACAGGGTACGGCACAGATACGCAGTATTTT
TRBD1 | 17 | NA | TRBJ2-1 | TRBV27 | CASSTQPGTVSYNEQFF | TGTGCCAGCAGTACTCAACCCGGGACAGTCTCCTACAATGAGCAGTTCTTC
NA | 12 | few | TRBJ2-1 | TRBV5-1 | CASSPGNNEQFF | TGCGCCAGCAGCCCCGGAAACAATGAGCAGTTCTTC
TRBD1 | 15 | once | TRBJ2-3 | TRBV5-1 | CASRRGQGTTDTQYF | TGCGCCAGCAGACGAGGACAGGGCACCACAGATACGCAGTATTTT
NA | 15 | NA | TRBJ2-1 | TRBV6-5 | CASSPGPGGVNEQFF | TGTGCCAGCAGCCCGGGCCCCGGGGGCGTCAATGAGCAGTTCTTC
NA | 16 | NA | TRBJ2-1 | TRBV7-9 | CASSLGTASSYNEQFF | TGTGCCAGCAGCTTAGGGACGGCAAGCTCCTACAATGAGCAGTTCTTC
TRBD1 | 14 | few | TRBJ1-3 | TRBV7-9 | CASSSRTGGNTIYF | TGTGCCAGCAGCTCACGGACAGGGGGAAACACCATATATTTT
NA | 13 | few | TRBJ2-3 | TRBV7-9 | CASSPEMADTQYF | TGTGCCAGCAGCCCCGAGATGGCAGATACGCAGTATTTT
TRBD1 | 19 | NA | TRBJ1-5 | TRBV20-1 | CSARGRDRGGWMRNQPQHF | TGCAGTGCTAGAGGCCGGGACAGGGGAGGGTGGATGCGCAATCAGCCCCAGCATTTT
NA | 12 | NA | TRBJ2-1 | TRBV20-1 | CSARTRGDEQFF | TGCAGTGCTAGGACTAGAGGGGATGAGCAGTTCTTC
NA | 14 | few | TRBJ2-2 | TRBV7-6 | CASSATSYAGELFF | TGTGCCAGCAGCGCAACTAGTTATGCCGGGGAGCTGTTTTTT
NA | 15 | NA | TRBJ1-5 | TRBV6-5 | CASSYGHNGNQPQHF | TGTGCCAGCAGTTACGGGCATAATGGCAATCAGCCCCAGCATTTT